A single sample is the source of the 12 T cell receptor beta chains below, sequenced in a study of radiotherapy plus CTLA-4 blockade in lung cancer. The table came from immunoSEQ multiplex PCR; TCRdb's copy has only in-frame clones and leaves some out. The table records 130,000 or so clones, about 90% of them present only once. The sequencing used peripheral blood, collected from a patient treated with radiotherapy plus ipilimumab. The receptors come from a human donor with non-small cell lung cancer that progressed on radiotherapy plus ipilimumab.

The chain links TRBV6-1 to TRBJ2-6; D call uncertain. V shed 4 bases and J shed 3 bases, with 4 bases lying between them. CDR1 and CDR2 from the germline V gene are MNHNS and SASEGT. The CDR3 totals 13 residues. The chain's CDR3 is CASSVRGANVLTF. As DNA, the CDR3 is TGTGCCAGCAGTGTGCGTGGGGCCAACGTCCTGACTTTC.

The sample holds one count of this clone. This sequence joins TRBV5-1 and TRBJ2-5; D may be TRBD1 (6 bases). This CDR3 spans 14 amino acids. CDR1 is SGHRS and CDR2 is YFSETQ in the germline V gene. Trimming stripped 1 base from V and 5 bases from J, with 12 bases between. CDR3 bases: TGCGCCAGCAGCTTGTCTACAGGGAGTGAGACCCAGTACTTC. Translating it yields CASSLSTGSETQYF.

The V call is TRBV7-8, the J call TRBJ1-1, with D unclear. The CDR3 is 14 amino acids. V was shortened by 5 bases and J by 4 bases, with 14 bases between the two germline ends. CDR1 SGHVS and CDR2 FQNEAQ come from the germline V gene. The CDR3: CASSEDQIGTEAFF. The CDR3 nucleotides read TGTGCCAGCAGCGAAGATCAAATCGGCACTGAAGCTTTCTTT.

The table lists this clone with a few counts. The chain combines TRBV10-3 with TRBJ1-5, with no clear D. Germline CDR1 and CDR2: ENHRY and SYGVKD. V was shortened by 0 bases and J by 0 bases, with 9 bases between the two germline ends. This CDR3 is built from 16 residues. This CDR3 is CAISESNTPSNQPQHF. Here the CDR3 DNA reads TGTGCCATCAGTGAGTCGAATACTCCTAGCAATCAGCCCCAGCATTTT.

This sequence joins TRBV18 and TRBJ2-7, with a weak D call TRBD2 (5 bases). The germline V gene has CDR1 KGHSH and CDR2 LQKENI. Trimming took off 5 bases at V and 6 bases at J, with 11 bases between the two ends. CDR3 length equals 12 residues. The CDR3 reads CASSAGKGEQYF. For the CDR3, the DNA is TGTGCCAGCTCAGCCGGGAAGGGCGAGCAGTACTTC.

The J gene is TRBJ2-7, the V gene TRBV2; the match to TRBD1 covers 7 bases. The CDR3 is 16 amino acids. V lost 1 base to trimming and J lost 5 bases; unmatched junction nucleotides: 11. Germline V gene sequence: CDR1 SNHLY, CDR2 FYNNEI. The CDR3 nucleotides read TGTGCCAGCAGTGAAGAATCCGGACAGGCTTCTCACGAGCAGTACTTC. Its protein is CASSEESGQASHEQYF.

The chain carries TRBV18 and TRBJ2-5, with D unresolved. Looked up from germline, CDR1 is KGHSH and CDR2 is LQKENI. Between the trimmed V and J ends, which lost 5 bases and 5 bases, there was a span of 12 bases. This CDR3 comprises 13 residues. In DNA form, the CDR3 reads TGTGCCAGCTCAAGGGATGCTAGGGAGACCCAGTACTTC. Translated, it gives CASSRDARETQYF.

The J gene is TRBJ1-1, the V gene TRBV6-1; weak D call: TRBD1 (6 bases). V was cut by 7 bases and J by 2 bases, with 17 bases left in between. The CDR3 runs 15 residues. Germline CDR1 is MNHNS and CDR2 is SASEGT. Written as DNA, the CDR3 is TGTGCCAGCAACCCAACCGGGGGGGGCAACACTGAAGCTTTCTTT. Encoded protein: CASNPTGGGNTEAFF.

This rearrangement joins TRBV5-1 to TRBJ2-1; the match to TRBD1 covers 11 bases. V was pared by 2 bases and J by 8 bases, with 9 bases of the junction left unmatched. The CDR3 consists of 16 residues. Germline V gene sequence: CDR1 SGHRS, CDR2 YFSETQ. This CDR3 is CASSFMGQGGGDEQFF. As DNA, the CDR3 is TGCGCCAGCAGCTTTATGGGACAGGGGGGCGGGGATGAGCAGTTCTTC.

J is TRBJ1-4 and V is TRBV7-8, with TRBD1 matching over 8 bases. CDR1 and CDR2 from the germline V gene are SGHVS and FQNEAQ. The CDR3 has 15 residues. V lost 2 bases to trimming and J lost 5 bases; unmatched junction nucleotides: 4. CDR3 bases: TGTGCCAGCAGCTTAACAGGGGGGGGAAATGAAAAACTGTTTTTT. Encoded protein: CASSLTGGGNEKLFF.

The chain links TRBV2 to TRBJ2-1; unclear D gene. CDR3 length equals 15 residues. Trimming cost V 5 bases and J 2 bases, with 13 bases left between them. Germline CDR1 reads SNHLY; CDR2 reads FYNNEI. The CDR3 nucleotides read TGTGCCAGCAGTCCCACTGACCATCCCTACAATGAGCAGTTCTTC. Encoded protein: CASSPTDHPYNEQFF.

The J gene is TRBJ2-1, the V gene TRBV7-3, with 7 bases fitting TRBD2. CDR3 length: 15 residues. J lost 6 bases, V lost 2 bases, and 7 bases had no gene match. CDR1 and CDR2 from the germline V gene are SGHTA and FQGTGA. The CDR3 DNA reads TGTGCCAGCAGCTTAGGTGGGAGGGACTCCAATGAGCAGTTCTTC. This gives the protein CASSLGGRDSNEQFF.